The count of the clone carrying this T cell receptor (beta chain) is one. The sample comes from a study of blood T cell repertoires in COVID-19. Study information: Sites across the United States, Italy and Spain contributed samples from acute and convalescent COVID-19.

Clones were read by immunoSEQ multiplex PCR, and TCRdb kept only the in-frame ones, dropping some. The sample carries over 250,000 clones, approximately 89% recorded once. V lost 2 bases and J 6 bases, leaving 11 bases between the germline ends. Germline CDR1 and CDR2: SGDLS and YYNGEE. The CDR3 length is 14 residues. The material sequenced was peripheral blood. The rearrangement uses TRBV9 and TRBJ2-2; no firm D call. The receptor's source is a woman between 45 and 60 years old with acute or convalescent COVID-19. The DNA for the CDR3 is TGTGCCAGCAGCGTCCTAGACCTAGCCGGGGAGCTGTTTTTT. Its translation: CASSVLDLAGELFF.